These 16 T cell receptor beta chains came from one sample sequenced in a study of vaccination effects on CD4 cells after COVID-19. An approximately 10-day culture period preceded the isolation of CD4+ T cells. Each participant was administered two doses of either the BNT162b2 or the mRNA-1273 vaccine. Data came from immunoSEQ multiplex PCR; TCRdb stores just in-frame clones and leaves some out. The sample has tens of thousands of clones, 73% seen once. Antigen specificity for these receptors is unknown. This specimen was CD4+ T cells from PBMCs cultured without peptide, taken after COVID-19 vaccination. These receptors all come from a human donor who received a COVID-19 vaccine.

The J gene is TRBJ2-3, the V gene TRBV4-1; TRBD2 is a possible D gene (5 bases). There are 16 residues in the CDR3. Trimming stripped 1 base from V and 1 base from J, with 12 bases between. Germline V gives CDR1 MGHRA, CDR2 YSYEKL. CDR3 residues: CASSQVPGFGTDTQYF. In DNA form, the CDR3 reads TGCGCCAGCAGCCAAGTCCCGGGGTTTGGCACAGATACGCAGTATTTT.

CDR3 nucleotide sequence: TGTGCCAGCAGCTTAGCTACTACCAAATATCAAGAGACCCAGTACTTC. Its protein is CASSLATTKYQETQYF. The genes are TRBV7-3 and TRBJ2-5; D is undetermined. There are 16 residues in the CDR3. Per the germline V gene, CDR1 is SGHTA and CDR2 is FQGTGA. V gave up 2 bases and J gave up 2 bases, with 15 bases separating them.

The V gene is TRBV24-1, the J gene TRBJ2-2; no reliable D call. Germline V lookup: CDR1 KGHDR, CDR2 SFDVKD. With 1 base removed from V and 6 bases from J, the gap between germline ends came to 5 bases. The CDR3 spans 13 residues. The CDR3 is CATSDFGPGELFF. Written as DNA, the CDR3 is TGTGCCACCAGTGATTTTGGGCCCGGGGAGCTGTTTTTT.

CDR3 nucleotides: TGTGCCAGCAGCCAGAACACCCTAGGAGGTAGCGGGAGAGGGGAGACCCAGTACTTC. Translating gives CASSQNTLGGSGRGETQYF. This chain uses TRBV3-1 (or the pseudogene TRBV3-2) with TRBJ2-5; 9 bases line up with TRBD2. The V segment lost 3 bases and the J segment 5 bases; nucleotides outside the gene matches: 19. The length of the CDR3 is 19 residues. CDR1 is LGHDT and CDR2 is YNNKEL in the germline V gene (reference sequence).

V and J are TRBV7-3 and TRBJ1-3; D perhaps matches TRBD1 (5 bases). V lost 2 bases to trimming and J lost 0 bases, with 14 bases between them. This CDR3 contains 17 residues. The germline V gene encodes CDR1 SGHTA and CDR2 FQGTGA. The CDR3 sequence is CASSLPGGGSSGNTIYF. The CDR3 coding sequence is TGTGCCAGCAGCTTACCCGGTGGGGGTAGCTCTGGAAACACCATATATTTT.

V gene TRBV6-5 combines with J gene TRBJ2-7, with 7 bases matching TRBD2. The junction had 5 bases not matched to a gene; V was cut back by 0 bases and J by 6 bases. The CDR3 runs 14 residues. Germline V CDR1 and CDR2: MNHEY, SVGAGI. Written as DNA, the CDR3 is TGTGCCAGCAGTTACTCGAGGGAGGGAACCGAGCAGTACGTC. It is translated as CASSYSREGTEQYV.

In its sample, this clone was seen a few times. V and J are TRBV6-4 and TRBJ2-1; D could derive from TRBD1 or TRBD2 (5 bases each). The CDR3 spans 13 residues. V lost 4 bases and J 10 bases, leaving 14 bases between the germline ends. From germline, CDR1 is MRHNA and CDR2 SNTAGT. For the CDR3, the DNA is TGTGCCAGCAGTGCCCTTCCCCGGGGCGAGCAGTTCTTC. As protein: CASSALPRGEQFF.

This clone occurred a few times. The rearrangement links TRBV6-5 to TRBJ1-2, with 9 positions matching TRBD1. The trim removed 6 bases at V and 7 bases at J, leaving 3 bases unmatched. CDR1 and CDR2 from the germline V gene are MNHEY and SVGAGI. The CDR3 has 12 amino acids. In DNA, the CDR3 is TGTGCCAGCAGAACAGGGGGCCGTGGCTACACCTTC. Protein product: CASRTGGRGYTF.

The chain uses TRBV27 and TRBJ1-4, with D perhaps TRBD1 (5 bases). Germline loops: CDR1 MNHEY, CDR2 SMNVEV (reference sequence). The V end was cut by 5 bases, the J end by 2 bases, with 12 bases between. This CDR3 contains 15 residues. CDR3 in DNA: TGTGCCAGCAGTGCGCAGGGTTTGACTAATGAAAAACTGTTTTTT. Protein product: CASSAQGLTNEKLFF. Combining the CDR3 with reference TRBV27 and TRBJ1-4 gives the whole variable domain EAQVTQNPRYLITVTGKKLTVTCSQNMNHEYMSWYRQDPGLGLRQIYYSMNVEVTDKGDVPEGYKVSRKEKRNFPLILESPSPNQTSLYFCASSAQGLTNEKLFFGSGTQLSVL.

This chain links TRBV6-6 with TRBJ2-6; D uncertain. Trimming shortened V by 1 base and J by 4 bases, and 8 bases separated the two germline ends. Per germline, CDR1 MNHNY and CDR2 SVGAGI (reference sequence). This CDR3 has 15 amino acids. The DNA of the CDR3 is TGTGCCAGCAGTTACTGGTTGGCAGGGGCCAACGTCCTGACTTTC. Amino acid sequence: CASSYWLAGANVLTF.

The chain links TRBV7-2 to TRBJ1-2; D might be TRBD1 (6 bases). The germline V gene encodes CDR1 SGHTA and CDR2 FQGNSA. The CDR3 has 15 residues. V lost 4 bases to trimming and J lost 6 bases, with 18 bases between them. For the CDR3, the DNA is TGTGCCAGCAGCTCATACCGGGACACCCAAAATGGCTACACCTTC. Amino acid sequence: CASSSYRDTQNGYTF.

The V call is TRBV4-1, the J call TRBJ2-6; D uncertain. The CDR3 contains 21 residues. V was pared by 0 bases and J by 4 bases, with 25 bases between. The germline CDR1 and CDR2 sequences are MGHRA and YSYEKL. The CDR3 nucleotides read TGCGCCAGCAGCCAAGAGTCGGGCAGGAGCCCGGTTAAGGCCGGGGCCAACGTCCTGACTTTC. Its protein is CASSQESGRSPVKAGANVLTF.

The chain carries TRBV25-1 and TRBJ1-1; possible D gene TRBD1, 5 bases. The V gene lost 4 bases and the J gene lost 5 bases, with 8 bases spanning the gap. The germline V gene has CDR1 MGHDK and CDR2 SYGVNS. The CDR3 consists of 12 residues. Written as DNA, the CDR3 is TGTGCCAGCAGTGCGACAGTTACTGAAGCTTTCTTT. Protein: CASSATVTEAFF.

This clone was picked up a small number of times. The CDR3 region is CASSVTGTPNTEAFF. The CDR3 coding sequence is TGTGCCAGCAGCGTAACGGGGACACCGAACACTGAAGCTTTCTTT. V and J are TRBV9 and TRBJ1-1; D may be TRBD1 (6 bases). Trimming shortened V by 1 base and J by 1 base, and 11 bases separated the two germline ends. Germline V gene lookup returns CDR1 SGDLS and CDR2 YYNGEE. This CDR3 is built from 15 residues.

In this sample, this clone turned up once. The chain recombines TRBV5-6 with TRBJ1-3; the D gene is possibly TRBD1 (6 bases). This CDR3 is 15 amino acids long. Trimming stripped 3 bases from V and 0 bases from J, with 10 bases between. The germline CDR1 and CDR2 sequences are SGHDT and YYEEEE. Written as DNA, the CDR3 is TGTGCCAGCAGCTGGGACACGGGCTCTGGAAACACCATATATTTT. It yields the protein CASSWDTGSGNTIYF.

In its sample, this clone was seen a few times. The CDR3 is CASSFDRTGNYGYTF. Written as DNA, the CDR3 is TGTGCCAGCAGCTTCGATAGGACAGGGAACTATGGCTACACCTTC. The chain combines TRBV7-3 with TRBJ1-2, with 8 bases lining up with TRBD1. There are 15 residues in the CDR3. Germline CDR1 reads SGHTA; CDR2 reads FQGTGA. V was pared by 3 bases and J by 2 bases, with 5 bases of the junction left unmatched.